The present T cell receptor beta chain was sequenced within a study of Tregs in tolerant kidney transplant recipients. Study-wide points: Activated donor B cell expansion appeared to reveal the most relevant donor-specific TCRbeta repertoire. The small number of patients limits these findings pending further validation. Antigen-driven expansion was suggested because donor-specific Tregs expanded more than all Tregs in tolerant patients.

There are 13 residues in the CDR3. Germline V gene data show CDR1 as MNHEY and CDR2 as SMNVEV (reference sequence). Trimming stripped 4 bases from V and 11 bases from J, with 17 bases between. Note on this clone: No antigen is known for it.

The nonmyeloablative bone marrow transplants came from related graft donors, with transient mixed chimerism. CD4+CD25+CD127- Tregs, CD4+CD25- non-Tregs, CD4 and CD8 cells were sorted. The method was immunoSEQ multiplex PCR; TCRdb's version includes in-frame clones alone and lacks a portion of them. Of tens of thousands of clones in the sample, approximately 94% were seen once. The sequences come from CD4+ T cells from blood (PBMCs), collected 12 months after the transplant. The clonotype originates from a human patient who received a combined kidney and bone marrow transplant. Some of the T cells may derive from the graft donor. The V call is TRBV27, the J call TRBJ2-5, with D perhaps TRBD2 (5 bases). The CDR3 region has the DNA TGTGCCAGCAGTTCAAAGCCCTCGTGGGAGCAGTACTTC. Translated: CASSSKPSWEQYF.